These 25 T cell receptor beta chains were all obtained from the same sample, sequenced in a study of blood T cells in healthy people across ages. Primed by a sample-barcoded 5' primer and a J-beta primer mix, a second PCR proceeded for 7 to 11 cycles. TCRdb used MiXCR to reprocess the 5' RACE reads, holding one entry per CDR3 protein. The sample has approximately 350,000 distinct CDR3 sequences, approximately 51% seen once. The source material was blood. Receptors were obtained from a man aged 55 to 70 in good health.

The chain has TRBV12-3 or TRBV12-4 and TRBJ2-1; D is possibly TRBD1 or TRBD2 (6 bases each). The CDR3 loop spans 15 amino acids. Trimming left V 3 bases short and J 7 bases short, with 16 bases between. The chain's CDR3 is CASSFDRRAVNEQFF. The DNA of the CDR3 is TGTGCCAGCAGTTTCGACAGGAGGGCGGTGAATGAGCAGTTCTTC.

About this clonotype itself: One junction end does not reproduce the germline sequence, and a read error may be involved. This sequence joins TRBV27 and TRBJ1-2; 8 bases map to TRBD1. Germline V gives CDR1 MNHEY, CDR2 SMNVEV (reference sequence). The CDR3 loop spans 15 amino acids. CDR3 loop: CAGSLGTGSLSGYTF. The CDR3 bases are TGTGCCGGCAGTTTAGGGACAGGATCACTCAGTGGCTACACCTTC.

This rearrangement joins TRBV5-1 to TRBJ1-2; 7 bases map to TRBD1. After removal of 0 bases from V and 8 bases from J, the junction contained 10 bases not matched to a gene. This CDR3 contains 15 residues. Germline-derived CDR1 and CDR2 are SGHRS and YFSETQ. The CDR3 reads CASSLAGIQGTGYTF. Here the CDR3 DNA reads TGCGCCAGCAGCTTGGCAGGGATACAGGGGACGGGCTACACCTTC.

The sample holds a few counts of this clonotype. The J gene is TRBJ2-3, the V gene TRBV29-1; no clear D gene. Between the trimmed V and J ends, which lost 7 bases and 2 bases, there was a span of 19 bases. In germline, CDR1 is SQVTM, CDR2 ANQGSEA. This CDR3 region has 15 residues. CDR3 residues: CSALGGQLPTDTQYF. CDR3 sequence (DNA): TGCAGCGCCCTTGGTGGGCAGCTCCCCACAGATACGCAGTATTTT.

This clonotype showed up just once. The rearrangement joins TRBV21-1 to TRBJ2-4; the DNA was not compared with TRBD1, the D call given in the table. The J call could be wrong; TRBJ2-5 is a better fit for the DNA end. TRBV21-1 is recorded as a pseudogene. The CDR3 sequence is 14 residues long. CDR3 bases: TGTGCCAGCAGCACCCCGGGACCGCAAGAGACCCAGTACTTC. Translation gives CASSTPGPQETQYF.

V usage is TRBV25-1 and J usage is TRBJ1-2; TRBD1 aligns across 7 bases. CDR1 MGHDK and CDR2 SYGVNS come from the germline V gene. This CDR3 has 13 amino acids. V lost 6 bases and J lost 0; bases outside the gene matches: 1. The CDR3 spells CASRGTANYGYTF. In DNA, the CDR3 is TGTGCCAGCAGGGGGACAGCTAACTATGGCTACACCTTC.

This clonotype was seen a few times. The rearrangement links TRBV7-2 to TRBJ1-5, with D possibly TRBD1 on 5 matching bases. This CDR3 has 15 amino acids. V lost 4 bases and J 0 bases, leaving 10 bases between the germline ends. Germline V gene sequence: CDR1 SGHTA, CDR2 FQGNSA. This CDR3 is CASSSTAYSNQPQHF. The CDR3 nucleotides read TGTGCCAGCAGCTCGACAGCGTATAGCAATCAGCCCCAGCATTTT. Supplemented by reference TRBV7-2 and TRBJ1-5, the full variable domain reads GAGVSQSPSNKVTEKGKDVELRCDPISGHTALYWYRQSLGQGLEFLIYFQGNSAPDKSGLPSDRFSAERTGGSVSTLTIQRTQQEDSAVYLCASSSTAYSNQPQHFGDGTRLSIL.

V usage is TRBV4-2 and J usage is TRBJ2-1; D is possibly TRBD2 (7 bases). The J call may be faulty, since TRBJ2-7 better matches the DNA end. This CDR3 spans 17 amino acids. Germline V lookup: CDR1 LGHNA, CDR2 YNFKEQ. The CDR3 bases are TGTGCCAGCAGCCAAGATGTGGGACGCGGGGGCTACAATGAGCAGTACTTC. Translating gives CASSQDVGRGGYNEQYF.

This chain uses TRBV20-1 with TRBJ2-1; D gene ambiguous. Looked up from germline, CDR1 is DFQATT and CDR2 is SNEGSKA (reference sequence). This CDR3 is 12 amino acids long. The V end was cut by 4 bases, the J end by 8 bases, with 12 bases between. The CDR3 region has the DNA TGCAGTGCTACTAGAGATGGCTATGAGCAGTTCTTC. Translating it yields CSATRDGYEQFF.

This clonotype has only a few counts. The genes are TRBV7-2 and TRBJ2-3; D may be TRBD1 (5 bases). The CDR3 runs to 15 residues. The V end was cut by 0 bases, the J end by 5 bases, with 12 bases between. Germline V gene sequence: CDR1 SGHTA, CDR2 FQGNSA. CDR3: CASSLAGARGDTQYF. The CDR3 coding sequence is TGTGCCAGCAGCTTAGCAGGGGCCCGCGGAGATACGCAGTATTTT.

The V gene is TRBV20-1, the J gene TRBJ2-1; no reliable D call. The germline CDR1 and CDR2 sequences are DFQATT and SNEGSKA (reference sequence). The CDR3 contains 11 residues. The V and J ends lost 6 bases and 7 bases respectively, with 10 bases between them. The CDR3, as DNA: TGCAGTGCCCAAAATGTAAATGAGCAGTTCTTC. This sequence encodes CSAQNVNEQFF.

Concerning this clonotype itself: A single base separates this from a much larger clone, so it may be a read error. V and J are TRBV7-8 and TRBJ2-7; 8 bases match TRBD2. This CDR3 has 16 residues. CDR1 SGHVS and CDR2 FQNEAQ come from the germline V gene. The CDR3 reads CAGSLGASGPPYEQYF. DNA for the CDR3: TGTGCCGGCAGCCTAGGGGCTAGCGGGCCTCCCTACGAGCAGTACTTC.

This rearrangement joins TRBV20-1 to TRBJ1-1; possibly TRBD1 for D (6 bases). Germline loops: CDR1 DFQATT, CDR2 SNEGSKA (reference sequence). The CDR3 spans 14 residues. Trimming shortened V by 3 bases and J by 6 bases, and 17 bases separated the two germline ends. CDR3 sequence: CSASHPDQGPEAFF. The CDR3 nucleotides are TGCAGTGCTAGTCACCCGGACCAGGGGCCTGAAGCTTTCTTT.

The V call is TRBV6-2 or TRBV6-3, the J call TRBJ2-1; 9 nucleotides align to TRBD1. There are 16 residues in the CDR3. V was pared by 5 bases and J by 6 bases, with 11 bases of the junction left unmatched. Germline loops: CDR1 MNHEY, CDR2 SVGEGT. This CDR3 is CASSPHTDRGGNEQFF. The CDR3 bases are TGTGCCAGCAGTCCACACACGGACAGGGGCGGCAATGAGCAGTTCTTC.

This clonotype has at least ten counts. This chain uses TRBV29-1 with TRBJ2-5; the D is unclear. Germline assignment: CDR1 SQVTM and CDR2 ANQGSEA. The CDR3 spans 12 residues. V was trimmed by 6 bases and J by 2 bases, leaving 10 bases between them. CDR3 sequence: CSVGAQQETQYF. CDR3 coding DNA: TGCAGCGTCGGAGCCCAGCAAGAGACCCAGTACTTC.

This chain links TRBV6-2 or TRBV6-3 with TRBJ1-1, with unresolved D. This CDR3 is built from 17 residues. V was cut by 10 bases and J by 1 base, with 25 bases left in between. The germline V gene encodes CDR1 MNHEY and CDR2 SVGEGT. CDR3 region: CATQSPDNMYSNTEAFF. The CDR3, as DNA: TGTGCCACCCAAAGCCCAGACAACATGTATTCGAACACTGAAGCTTTCTTT.

About this clonotype itself: One end of the junction varies from germline; a read error may be responsible. The chain has TRBV25-1 and TRBJ2-7; 7 bases agree with TRBD1. Germline CDR1 and CDR2: MGHDK and SYGVNS. There are 15 residues in the CDR3. CDR3 sequence reads: CASSEWAGGLYGQYF. The CDR3 nucleotides read TGTGCCAGCAGTGAATGGGCAGGGGGTTTATACGGGCAGTACTTC.

The chain uses TRBV6-4 and TRBJ2-1; no clear D. The CDR3 runs to 14 residues. Germline V lookup: CDR1 MRHNA, CDR2 SNTAGT. Between the trimmed V and J ends, which lost 0 bases and 0 bases, there was a span of 3 bases. CDR3 bases: TGTGCCAGCAGTGACTCGACCTCCTACAATGAGCAGTTCTTC. Translated, it gives CASSDSTSYNEQFF.

This clonotype was observed a handful of times. V usage is TRBV29-1 and J usage is TRBJ2-1; D might be TRBD1 (5 bases). V was trimmed by 4 bases and J by 12 bases, leaving 16 bases between them. CDR3 length equals 12 residues. The germline V gene encodes CDR1 SQVTM and CDR2 ANQGSEA. The CDR3 DNA reads as TGCAGCGTTGCGGATGGACAACAGTCGCAGTTCTTC. This encodes CSVADGQQSQFF.

The chain is built from TRBV7-3 and TRBJ2-7, with 12 positions matching TRBD2. The CDR3 is 15 amino acids. V dropped 8 bases and J dropped 5; count of bases not matched to a gene: 10. In germline, CDR1 is SGHTA, CDR2 FQGTGA. DNA of the CDR3: TGTGCCAGCGGTATGCTAGCGGGGGGGCCCCACGAGCAGTACTTC. This translates into CASGMLAGGPHEQYF.

V and J are TRBV7-2 and TRBJ2-3; 10 nucleotides agree with TRBD2. Germline V gives CDR1 SGHTA, CDR2 FQGNSA. V lost 1 base to trimming and J lost 2 bases; unmatched junction nucleotides: 6. The CDR3 covers 17 residues. The CDR3 spells CASSLVRTSGYTDTQYF. The DNA for the CDR3 is TGTGCCAGCAGCTTAGTCAGGACTAGCGGATACACAGATACGCAGTATTTT.

This clonotype was recorded a few times. The V call is TRBV18, the J call TRBJ2-1; D possibly corresponds to TRBD2 (6 bases). There are 17 residues in the CDR3. Trimming took 1 base from V and 6 from J, leaving 19 bases between them. CDR1 KGHSH and CDR2 LQKENI come from the germline V gene. CDR3 amino acids: CASSPLPPQRLGNEQFF. DNA of the CDR3: TGTGCCAGCTCACCACTACCCCCACAGAGACTAGGCAATGAGCAGTTCTTC. Based on the CDR3 plus reference TRBV18 and TRBJ2-1, the full variable domain is NAGVMQNPRHLVRRRGQEARLRCSPMKGHSHVYWYRQLPEEGLKFMVYLQKENIIDESGMPKERFSAEFPKEGPSILRIQQVVRGDSAAYFCASSPLPPQRLGNEQFFGPGTRLTVL.

This chain joins TRBV20-1 and TRBJ2-7; 13 nucleotides line up with TRBD2. The CDR3 covers 15 residues. V lost 6 bases and J lost 0; bases outside the gene matches: 5. Germline V CDR1 and CDR2: DFQATT, SNEGSKA (reference sequence). CDR3 sequence (DNA): TGCAGTGCCTCCGGGACTAGCGGGGCCTCCTACGAGCAGTACTTC. This translates into CSASGTSGASYEQYF.

This clonotype was observed at least ten times. The V and J genes are TRBV12-3 or TRBV12-4 and TRBJ1-5; 7 nucleotides match TRBD1. V shed 6 bases, J shed 0 bases, and the junction held 11 bases outside the gene matches. CDR3 length equals 17 residues. In DNA, the CDR3 is TGTGCCAGCAGCCGAGACAGGGACCGGAATAGCAATCAGCCCCAGCATTTT. It translates to CASSRDRDRNSNQPQHF.

V gene TRBV4-1 combines with J gene TRBJ1-5; maybe TRBD1 (6 bases). Germline CDR1 is MGHRA and CDR2 is YSYEKL. CDR3 length equals 17 residues. Trimming pared 5 bases from V and 4 bases from J, leaving 21 bases between. CDR3 nucleotides: TGCGCCAGCAGCGATCGGTTGGGAAGGGGGAGTAATCAGCCCCAGCATTTT. Translating gives CASSDRLGRGSNQPQHF.